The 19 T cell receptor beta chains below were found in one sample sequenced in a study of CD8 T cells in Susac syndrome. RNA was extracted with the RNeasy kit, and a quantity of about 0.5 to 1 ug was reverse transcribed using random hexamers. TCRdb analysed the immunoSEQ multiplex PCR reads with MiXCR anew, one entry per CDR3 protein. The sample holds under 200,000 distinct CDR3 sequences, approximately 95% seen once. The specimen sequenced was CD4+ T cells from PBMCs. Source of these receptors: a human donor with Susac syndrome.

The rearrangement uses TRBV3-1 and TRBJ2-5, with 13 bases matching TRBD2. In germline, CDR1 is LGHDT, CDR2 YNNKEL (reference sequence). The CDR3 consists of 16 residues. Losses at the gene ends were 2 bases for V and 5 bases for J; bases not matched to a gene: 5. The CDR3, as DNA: TGTGCCAGCAGCCAACCCACTAGCGGGGGGGCGGAGACCCAGTACTTC. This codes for CASSQPTSGGAETQYF.

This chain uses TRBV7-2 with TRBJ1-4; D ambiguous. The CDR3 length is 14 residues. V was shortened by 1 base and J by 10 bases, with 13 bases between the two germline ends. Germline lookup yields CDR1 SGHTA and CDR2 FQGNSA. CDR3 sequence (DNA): TGTGCCAGCAGCTTAGAAGGTCCCAACGGAAAACTGTTTTTT. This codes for CASSLEGPNGKLFF.

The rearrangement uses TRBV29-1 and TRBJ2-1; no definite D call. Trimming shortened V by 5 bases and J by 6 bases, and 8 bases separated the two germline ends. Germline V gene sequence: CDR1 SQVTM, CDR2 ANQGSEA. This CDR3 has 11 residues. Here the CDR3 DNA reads TGCAGCGTTTCCAGATCCAATGAGCAGTTCTTC. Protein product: CSVSRSNEQFF.

For the CDR3, the DNA is TGTGCCATCAGTCACAGTTCTAACTATGGCTACACCTTC. Translating gives CAISHSSNYGYTF. The V gene is TRBV10-3, the J gene TRBJ1-2; no definite D call. This CDR3 has 13 amino acids. Trimming left V 5 bases short and J 0 bases short, with 7 bases between. The germline V gene encodes CDR1 ENHRY and CDR2 SYGVKD.

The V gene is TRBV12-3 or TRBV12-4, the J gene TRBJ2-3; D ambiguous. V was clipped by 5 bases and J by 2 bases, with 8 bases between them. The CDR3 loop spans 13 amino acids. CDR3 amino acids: CASSPSVTDTQYF. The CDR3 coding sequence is TGTGCCAGCAGTCCATCCGTCACAGATACGCAGTATTTT.

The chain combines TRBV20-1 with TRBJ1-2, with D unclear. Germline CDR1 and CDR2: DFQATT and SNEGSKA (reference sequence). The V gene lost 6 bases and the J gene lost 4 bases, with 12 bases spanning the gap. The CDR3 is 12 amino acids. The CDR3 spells CSAVERVYGYTF. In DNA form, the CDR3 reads TGCAGTGCCGTCGAGAGGGTCTATGGCTACACCTTC.

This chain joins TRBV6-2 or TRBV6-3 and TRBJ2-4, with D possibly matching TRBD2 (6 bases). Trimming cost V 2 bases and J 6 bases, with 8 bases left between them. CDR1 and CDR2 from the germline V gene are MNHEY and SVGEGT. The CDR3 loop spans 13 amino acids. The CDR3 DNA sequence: TGTGCCAGCAGTTACGTGGGGGGAAACATTCAGTACTTC. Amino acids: CASSYVGGNIQYF.

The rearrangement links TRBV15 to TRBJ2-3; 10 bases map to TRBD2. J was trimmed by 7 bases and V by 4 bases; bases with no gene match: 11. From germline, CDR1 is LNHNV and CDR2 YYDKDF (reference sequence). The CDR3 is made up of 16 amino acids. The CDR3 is CATSTSSGGAWYTQYF. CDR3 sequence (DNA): TGTGCCACCAGCACCTCGAGCGGGGGGGCCTGGTATACGCAGTATTTT. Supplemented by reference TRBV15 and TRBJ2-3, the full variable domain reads DAMVIQNPRYQVTQFGKPVTLSCSQTLNHNVMYWYQQKSSQAPKLLFHYYDKDFNNEADTPDNFQSRRPNTSFCFLDIRSPGLGDTAMYLCATSTSSGGAWYTQYFGPGTRLTVL.

Here the CDR3 DNA reads TGTGCCAGCAGCCGCATTGGAACGTACGAGCAGTACTTC. Translated: CASSRIGTYEQYF. V usage is TRBV3-1 and J usage is TRBJ2-7; D unresolved. The CDR3 loop spans 13 amino acids. Trimming removed 4 bases at V and 4 bases at J, with 11 bases between. The germline V gene encodes CDR1 LGHDT and CDR2 YNNKEL (reference sequence).

CDR3: CASSQETGVNNSPLHF. The CDR3 bases are TGTGCCAGCAGCCAAGAGACAGGGGTAAACAATTCACCCCTCCACTTT. The chain is built from TRBV3-1 and TRBJ1-6; 8 bases agree with TRBD1. CDR3 size: 16 residues. J was trimmed by 7 bases and V by 0 bases; bases with no gene match: 5. Germline V gene data show CDR1 as LGHDT and CDR2 as YNNKEL (reference sequence). Looking up the rest from reference TRBV3-1 and TRBJ1-6 gives the full variable domain: DTAVSQTPKYLVTQMGNDKSIKCEQNLGHDTMYWYKQDSKKFLKIMFSYNNKELIINETVPNRFSPKSPDKAHLNLHINSLELGDSAVYFCASSQETGVNNSPLHFGNGTRLTVT.

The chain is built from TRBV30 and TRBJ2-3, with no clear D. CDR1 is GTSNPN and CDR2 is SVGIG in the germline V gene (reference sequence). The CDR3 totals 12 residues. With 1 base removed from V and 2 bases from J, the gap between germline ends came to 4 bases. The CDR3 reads CAWSAITDTQYF. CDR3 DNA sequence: TGTGCCTGGAGTGCTATCACAGATACGCAGTATTTT.

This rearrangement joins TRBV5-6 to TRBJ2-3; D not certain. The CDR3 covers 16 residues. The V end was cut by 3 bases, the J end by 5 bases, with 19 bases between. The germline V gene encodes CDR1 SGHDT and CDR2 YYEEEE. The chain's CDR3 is CASSSGPGPGLDTQYF. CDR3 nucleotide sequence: TGTGCCAGCAGCTCTGGCCCGGGTCCGGGCTTAGATACGCAGTATTTT.

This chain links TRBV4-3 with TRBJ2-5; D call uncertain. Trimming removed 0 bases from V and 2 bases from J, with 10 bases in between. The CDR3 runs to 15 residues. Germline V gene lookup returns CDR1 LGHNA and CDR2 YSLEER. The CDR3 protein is CASSQELDSQETQYF. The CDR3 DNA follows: TGCGCCAGCAGCCAAGAACTCGATTCACAAGAGACCCAGTACTTC.

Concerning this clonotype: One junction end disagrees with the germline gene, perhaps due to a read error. The CDR3 protein is CASTNTSFTYGYTF. The DNA of the CDR3 is TGTGCTAGCACCAATACGAGTTTCACCTATGGCTACACCTTC. The genes are TRBV7-7 and TRBJ1-2; no definite D call. The germline V gene has CDR1 SSHAT and CDR2 FNYEAQ (reference sequence). The CDR3 has 14 amino acids.

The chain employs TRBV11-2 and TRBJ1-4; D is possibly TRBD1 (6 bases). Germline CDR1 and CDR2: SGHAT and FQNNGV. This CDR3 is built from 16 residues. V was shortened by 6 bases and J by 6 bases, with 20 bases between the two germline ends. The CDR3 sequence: CASRPGQPFIDEKLFF. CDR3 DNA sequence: TGTGCCAGCAGACCAGGACAGCCATTCATTGATGAAAAACTGTTTTTT.

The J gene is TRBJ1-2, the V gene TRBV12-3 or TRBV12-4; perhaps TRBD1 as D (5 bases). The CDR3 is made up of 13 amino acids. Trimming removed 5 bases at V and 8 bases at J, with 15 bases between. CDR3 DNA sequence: TGTGCCAGCAGTGCGGGACCGAGGACCGGCTACACCTTC. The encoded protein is CASSAGPRTGYTF.

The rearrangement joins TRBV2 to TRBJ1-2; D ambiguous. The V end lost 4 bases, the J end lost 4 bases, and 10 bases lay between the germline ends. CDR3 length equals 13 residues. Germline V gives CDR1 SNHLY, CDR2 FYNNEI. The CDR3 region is CASSGGVIYGYTF. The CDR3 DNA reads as TGTGCCAGCAGTGGCGGGGTGATCTATGGCTACACCTTC.

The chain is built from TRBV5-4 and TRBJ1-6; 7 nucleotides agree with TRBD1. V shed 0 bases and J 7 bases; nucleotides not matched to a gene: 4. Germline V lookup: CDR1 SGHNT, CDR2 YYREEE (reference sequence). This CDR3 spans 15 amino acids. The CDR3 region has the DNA TGTGCCAGCAGCTTGGAGGGGACAGTGAATTCACCCCTCCACTTT. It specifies CASSLEGTVNSPLHF.

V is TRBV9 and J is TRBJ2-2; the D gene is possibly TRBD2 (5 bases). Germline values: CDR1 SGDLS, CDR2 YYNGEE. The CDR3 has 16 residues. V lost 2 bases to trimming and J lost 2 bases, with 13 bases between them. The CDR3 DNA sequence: TGTGCCAGCAGCGTCGGGGTTCGGCCAAACACCGGGGAGCTGTTTTTT. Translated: CASSVGVRPNTGELFF.